These 26 T cell receptor beta chains were all obtained from the same sample, sequenced in a study of cytomegalovirus exposure and HLA in healthy donors. The PCR made use of 60 Vbeta and 13 Jbeta primers. Repertoires were generated with immunoSEQ multiplex PCR, while TCRdb's copy carries only in-frame clones and drops some. The sample contains approximately 110,000 clones, around 77% of which appear only once. The sample comprised PBMCs. The receptor source for this set is a woman in her 30s in good health and CMV-seropositive.

The chain is built from TRBV29-1 and TRBJ1-2, with a possible D match to TRBD1 (6 bases). Deletions cut 7 bases from V and 8 bases from J, with 29 bases between. The CDR3 covers 16 residues. Germline loops: CDR1 SQVTM, CDR2 ANQGSEA. The CDR3 reads CSAGTQRDLSVSGYTF. DNA for the CDR3: TGCAGCGCCGGGACACAAAGGGATTTATCCGTCTCGGGCTACACCTTC.

This chain connects TRBV30 to TRBJ1-2; no firm D call. From germline, CDR1 is GTSNPN and CDR2 SVGIG (reference sequence). Trimming removed 4 bases from V and 0 bases from J, with 6 bases in between. This CDR3 is 12 amino acids long. The CDR3 is CAWTEPNYGYTF. The CDR3 DNA follows: TGTGCCTGGACAGAACCTAACTATGGCTACACCTTC. The full variable domain, rest sourced from reference TRBV30 and TRBJ1-2, is SQTIHQWPATLVQPVGSPLSLECTVEGTSNPNLYWYRQAAGRGLQLLFYSVGIGQISSEVPQNLSASRPQDRQFILSSKKLLLSDSGFYLCAWTEPNYGYTFGSGTRLTVV.

This chain uses TRBV14 with TRBJ1-1; D gene unclear. Trimming stripped 2 bases from V and 4 bases from J, with 11 bases between. CDR1 is SGHDN and CDR2 is FVKESK in the germline V gene. The CDR3 runs to 14 residues. Here the CDR3 reads CASSQTGGGTEAFF. In DNA form, the CDR3 reads TGTGCCAGCAGCCAAACGGGAGGAGGCACTGAAGCTTTCTTT.

V usage is TRBV7-9 and J usage is TRBJ1-1, with D perhaps matching TRBD1 (5 bases). V was cut by 1 base and J by 11 bases, with 14 bases left in between. Germline-derived CDR1 and CDR2 are SEHNR and FQNEAQ (reference sequence). The CDR3 is 13 amino acids. In nucleotides, the CDR3 is TGTGCCAGCAGCTTAGACGGGGGGGACGAGGCTTTCTTT. It encodes CASSLDGGDEAFF.

The count of this clone is one. The CDR3 coding sequence is TGTGCCAGCAGTGAAAGCGGGGCTAGGGGTATCGGGGAGCTGTTTTTT. It codes for CASSESGARGIGELFF. V gene TRBV6-1 combines with J gene TRBJ2-2; TRBD2 matches 7 bases. From germline, CDR1 is MNHNS and CDR2 SASEGT. Trimming at V came to 2 bases and at J to 7 bases, leaving 10 bases not matched to a gene. The CDR3 spans 16 residues.

This chain links TRBV27 with TRBJ1-1, with no clear D. The CDR3 is made up of 14 amino acids. V gave up 7 bases and J gave up 7 bases, with 19 bases separating them. CDR1 and CDR2 from the germline V gene are MNHEY and SMNVEV (reference sequence). The DNA of the CDR3 is TGTGCCAGCATAAGTTCAGGAGGGTATGGTGAAGCTTTCTTT. Translation: CASISSGGYGEAFF.

J is TRBJ2-5 and V is TRBV4-2; 13 nucleotides match TRBD2. The CDR3 runs to 16 residues. The V and J ends lost 3 bases and 3 bases, in that order; junction bases with no gene match: 4. The V gene's germline CDR1 is LGHNA and CDR2 YNFKEQ. The DNA of the CDR3 is TGTGCCAGCAGCCAGGGCGGACTAGCGGGGGAAGAGACCCAGTACTTC. It translates to CASSQGGLAGEETQYF.

The chain uses TRBV10-3 and TRBJ1-2; maybe TRBD1 (6 bases). The length of the CDR3 is 14 residues. CDR1 and CDR2 (germline): ENHRY, SYGVKD. V lost 4 bases, J lost 8 bases, and 17 bases lay in between. CDR3 protein: CAISAEAQGAGYTF. The CDR3, as DNA: TGTGCCATCAGTGCGGAGGCACAGGGAGCCGGCTACACCTTC.

The V gene is TRBV19, the J gene TRBJ1-2; 10 bases are a match to TRBD1. J gave up 7 bases and V 3 bases, and 8 bases lay outside the gene matches. This CDR3 region has 15 residues. Germline values: CDR1 LNHDA, CDR2 SQIVND (reference sequence). CDR3 sequence: CASSMGQGISGGYTF. CDR3 nucleotides: TGTGCCAGTAGTATGGGACAGGGGATCTCGGGTGGCTACACCTTC.

V usage is TRBV14 and J usage is TRBJ1-5; D gene ambiguous. CDR1 is SGHDN and CDR2 is FVKESK in the germline V gene. The CDR3 is 13 residues long. V dropped 2 bases and J dropped 5 bases, with 7 bases sitting between them. As DNA, the CDR3 is TGTGCCAGCAGCCAATTCCCATATCAGCCCCAGCATTTT. Translated: CASSQFPYQPQHF.

The V call is TRBV7-6, the J call TRBJ1-1; 7 bases line up with TRBD1. There are 14 residues in the CDR3. V lost 0 bases and J lost 4; bases outside the gene matches: 2. CDR1 and CDR2 from the germline V gene are SGHVS and FNYEAQ. The DNA of the CDR3 is TGTGCCAGCAGCTTAGCGCCAGGGGGCACTGAAGCTTTCTTT. This translates into CASSLAPGGTEAFF.

On this clone: At one boundary the junction diverges from the germline segment, which might be a read error. The chain uses TRBV2 and TRBJ2-2, with D maybe TRBD2 (6 bases). The CDR3 loop spans 14 amino acids. Germline CDR1 is SNHLY and CDR2 is FYNNEI. The CDR3 sequence: CASSVLANTGELFF. The CDR3 DNA sequence: TGTGCCAGCAGTGTGCTAGCGAATACCGGGGAGCTGTTTTTT.

This clone was seen a single time. V is TRBV28 and J is TRBJ2-5; D perhaps matches TRBD1 (8 bases). V was trimmed by 5 bases and J by 4 bases, leaving 17 bases between them. This CDR3 has 15 residues. Germline values: CDR1 MDHEN, CDR2 SYDVKM. The CDR3 DNA sequence: TGTGCCAGCAGTGACGACAGGGGAGGGTTAGAGACCCAGTACTTC. This encodes CASSDDRGGLETQYF.

The V and J genes are TRBV5-1 and TRBJ1-5, with D perhaps matching TRBD1 (6 bases). CDR3 length equals 13 residues. CDR1 is SGHRS and CDR2 is YFSETQ in the germline V gene. V was pared by 5 bases and J by 3 bases, with 9 bases between. The CDR3, as DNA: TGCGCCAGCAGGGACAGCGACAATCAGCCCCAGCATTTT. This sequence encodes CASRDSDNQPQHF.

The chain uses TRBV5-1 and TRBJ2-1, with TRBD2 matching 13 bases. Trimming took 2 bases from V and 10 from J; bases not matched to a gene: 6. Germline-derived CDR1 and CDR2 are SGHRS and YFSETQ. The CDR3 is made up of 15 amino acids. The CDR3 region has the DNA TGCGCCAGCAGCTTTCGGAGACTAGCGGGAGGCGAGCAGTTCTTC. This codes for CASSFRRLAGGEQFF.

The chain is built from TRBV5-6 and TRBJ1-6; perhaps TRBD1 as D (6 bases). V lost 4 bases and J lost 4, with 15 bases in between. The CDR3 is 16 amino acids. Germline CDR1 and CDR2: SGHDT and YYEEEE. The CDR3 here is CASSHIRGGYNSPLHF. In nucleotides, the CDR3 is TGTGCCAGCAGCCACATCAGGGGCGGATATAATTCACCCCTCCACTTT.

There are a few counts of this clone. The chain combines TRBV11-3 with TRBJ1-6, with a weak D call TRBD1 (5 bases). The CDR3 length is 16 residues. Germline V gene sequence: CDR1 SGHNT, CDR2 YENEEA. V shed 3 bases and J shed 4 bases, with 13 bases lying between them. This CDR3 reads CASSFRSTDYNSPLHF. The CDR3 DNA reads as TGTGCCAGCAGCTTTCGGTCGACAGATTATAATTCACCCCTCCACTTT.

The chain recombines TRBV5-1 with TRBJ2-5, with D tentatively TRBD1 (5 bases). CDR1 is SGHRS, CDR2 YFSETQ, per germline. With 4 bases removed from V and 2 bases from J, the gap between germline ends came to 9 bases. The CDR3 contains 13 residues. CDR3 loop: CASSRGLQETQYF. CDR3 nucleotide sequence: TGCGCCAGCAGCAGGGGATTGCAAGAGACCCAGTACTTC.

This clone was found a few times. This chain uses TRBV21-1 with TRBJ1-1; the table calls TRBD1, which could not be checked here. TRBV21-1 is recorded as a pseudogene. The CDR3 has 17 amino acids. The CDR3 region is CYRQRQGSRGDNTEAFF. Written as DNA, the CDR3 is TGTTACCGTCAAAGACAGGGGTCGCGAGGGGATAACACTGAAGCTTTCTTT.

The V and J genes are TRBV9 and TRBJ1-1; D gene unclear. Germline-derived CDR1 and CDR2 are SGDLS and YYNGEE. CDR3 length: 13 amino acids. Trimming removed 0 bases at V and 3 bases at J, with 6 bases between. CDR3 coding DNA: TGTGCCAGCAGCGTAGTGGGCGACACTGAAGCTTTCTTT. It codes for CASSVVGDTEAFF. Complete variable domain (other parts from reference TRBV9 and TRBJ1-1): DSGVTQTPKHLITATGQRVTLRCSPRSGDLSVYWYQQSLDQGLQFLIQYYNGEERAKGNILERFSAQQFPDLHSELNLSSLELGDSALYFCASSVVGDTEAFFGQGTRLTVV.

In DNA form, the CDR3 reads TGTGCCAGCAGCGTAGCTACTAGCGGGAATTACGAGCAGTACTTC. Amino acids: CASSVATSGNYEQYF. This chain connects TRBV9 to TRBJ2-7, with TRBD2 matching 10 bases. The germline V gene encodes CDR1 SGDLS and CDR2 YYNGEE. The CDR3 length is 15 residues. V lost 0 bases, J lost 4 bases, and 4 bases stayed unmatched.

The rearrangement uses TRBV11-2 and TRBJ1-3, with TRBD1 as a possible D gene (6 bases). Germline V CDR1 and CDR2: SGHAT, FQNNGV. Trimming removed 7 bases from V and 1 base from J, with 11 bases in between. The CDR3 runs 14 residues. DNA for the CDR3: TGTGCCAGCATTATACAGGGATCTGGAAACACCATATATTTT. It codes for CASIIQGSGNTIYF.

This sequence joins TRBV19 and TRBJ1-1, with 8 bases lining up with TRBD1. In germline, CDR1 is LNHDA, CDR2 SQIVND (reference sequence). The ends lost 3 bases at V and 6 bases at J; junction bases unmatched: 9. The CDR3 loop spans 15 amino acids. The CDR3 spells CASSIVAGGSAEAFF. The CDR3 DNA reads as TGTGCCAGTAGTATCGTTGCAGGGGGCTCGGCTGAAGCTTTCTTT.

V gene TRBV7-9 combines with J gene TRBJ2-1; 14 nucleotides match TRBD2. CDR1 is SEHNR, CDR2 FQNEAQ, per germline (reference sequence). Trimming at V came to 3 bases and at J to 5 bases, leaving 3 bases not matched to a gene. The CDR3 runs to 16 residues. CDR3: CASSFTTSGRDNEQFF. CDR3 bases: TGTGCCAGCAGCTTCACGACTAGCGGGAGGGACAATGAGCAGTTCTTC.

The V gene is TRBV7-8, the J gene TRBJ2-1; tentatively, D is TRBD2 (7 bases). The V gene lost 2 bases and the J gene lost 6 bases, with 14 bases spanning the gap. Per the germline V gene, CDR1 is SGHVS and CDR2 is FQNEAQ. The CDR3 has 15 amino acids. CDR3 DNA: TGTGCCAGCAGCTTAATCGGAGGGGGGGGCAATGAGCAGTTCTTC. It codes for CASSLIGGGGNEQFF.

This clone showed up just once. The chain couples TRBV4-1 to TRBJ2-3, with 7 bases matching TRBD2. J gave up 0 bases and V 1 base, and 4 bases lay outside the gene matches. The CDR3 is 16 residues long. CDR1 and CDR2 from the germline V gene are MGHRA and YSYEKL. The CDR3 protein is CASSQGNGGSTDTQYF. The CDR3 nucleotides read TGCGCCAGCAGCCAAGGGAACGGGGGGAGCACAGATACGCAGTATTTT.